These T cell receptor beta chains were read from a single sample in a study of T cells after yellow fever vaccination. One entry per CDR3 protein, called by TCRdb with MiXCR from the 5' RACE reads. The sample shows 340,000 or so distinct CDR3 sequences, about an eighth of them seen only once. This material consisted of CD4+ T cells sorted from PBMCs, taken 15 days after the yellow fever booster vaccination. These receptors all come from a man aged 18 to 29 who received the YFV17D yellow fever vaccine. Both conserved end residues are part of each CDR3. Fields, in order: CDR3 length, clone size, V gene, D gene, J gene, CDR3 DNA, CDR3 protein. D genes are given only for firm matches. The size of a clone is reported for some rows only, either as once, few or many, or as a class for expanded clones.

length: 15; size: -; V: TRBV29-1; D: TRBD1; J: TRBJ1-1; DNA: TGCAGCGTGCCGACAGGGGGCCGAAGCGACACTGAAGCTTTCTTT; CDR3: CSVPTGGRSDTEAFF
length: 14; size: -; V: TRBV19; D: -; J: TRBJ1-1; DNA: TGTGCCAGTAAGGCCGGCACTAGGAACACTGAAGCTTTCTTT; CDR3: CASKAGTRNTEAFF
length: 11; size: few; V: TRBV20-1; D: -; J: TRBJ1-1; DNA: TGCAGTGCCAAGCGGGGGACTGAAGCTTTCTTT; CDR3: CSAKRGTEAFF
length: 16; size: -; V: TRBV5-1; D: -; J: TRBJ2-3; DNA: TGCGCCAGCAGCATGGCAGCGGGTACTAGCACAGATACGCAGTATTTT; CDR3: CASSMAAGTSTDTQYF
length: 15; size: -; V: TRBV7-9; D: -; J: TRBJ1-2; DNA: TGTGCCAGCAGCTTAGTGCGGGACGGGGACTATGGCTACACCTTC; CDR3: CASSLVRDGDYGYTF
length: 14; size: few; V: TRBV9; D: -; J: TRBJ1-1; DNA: TGTGCCAGCAGCTTAGAGGGACAACGGCCTGAAGCTTTCTTT; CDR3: CASSLEGQRPEAFF
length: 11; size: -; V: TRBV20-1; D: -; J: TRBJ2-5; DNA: TGCAGTGCCACCGACCAAGAGACCCAGTACTTC; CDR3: CSATDQETQYF
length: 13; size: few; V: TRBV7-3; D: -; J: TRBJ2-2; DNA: TGTGCCAGCAGATGGGGGAACACCGGGGAGCTGTTTTTT; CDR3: CASRWGNTGELFF
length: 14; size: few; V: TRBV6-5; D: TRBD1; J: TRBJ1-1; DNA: TGTGCCAGCAGTTATAAAGGGGGCAACACTGAAGCTTTCTTT; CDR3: CASSYKGGNTEAFF
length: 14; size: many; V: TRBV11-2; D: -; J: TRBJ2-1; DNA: TGTGCCAGCAGCTTCGGGGGTGCCTACAATGAGCAGTTCTTC; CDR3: CASSFGGAYNEQFF
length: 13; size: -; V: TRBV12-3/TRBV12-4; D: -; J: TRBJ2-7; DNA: TGTGCCAGCAGAAGAAGTGGAGCCTACGAGCAGTACTTC; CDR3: CASRRSGAYEQYF
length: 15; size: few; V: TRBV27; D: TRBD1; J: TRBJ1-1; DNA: TGTGCCAGCAGTACCTGGACAGGAAATAACACTGAAGCTTTCTTT; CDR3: CASSTWTGNNTEAFF
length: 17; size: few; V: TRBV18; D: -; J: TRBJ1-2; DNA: TGTGCCAGCTCACCCTACGTTACGACCACTTCCCAATATGGCTACACCTTC; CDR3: CASSPYVTTTSQYGYTF
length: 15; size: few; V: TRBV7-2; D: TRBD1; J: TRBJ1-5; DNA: TGTGCCAGCAGCCGTCAGACAGGGGGGGTTCAGCCCCAGCATTTT; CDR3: CASSRQTGGVQPQHF
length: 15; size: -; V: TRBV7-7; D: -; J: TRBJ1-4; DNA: TGTGCTAGCAGCTTAGGGGCAGGACTGGAGGAAAAACTGTTTTTT; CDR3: CASSLGAGLEEKLFF
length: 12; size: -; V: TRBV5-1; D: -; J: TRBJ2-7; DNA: TGCGCCAGCAGCTTGGGGAACTACGAGCAGTACTTC; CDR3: CASSLGNYEQYF